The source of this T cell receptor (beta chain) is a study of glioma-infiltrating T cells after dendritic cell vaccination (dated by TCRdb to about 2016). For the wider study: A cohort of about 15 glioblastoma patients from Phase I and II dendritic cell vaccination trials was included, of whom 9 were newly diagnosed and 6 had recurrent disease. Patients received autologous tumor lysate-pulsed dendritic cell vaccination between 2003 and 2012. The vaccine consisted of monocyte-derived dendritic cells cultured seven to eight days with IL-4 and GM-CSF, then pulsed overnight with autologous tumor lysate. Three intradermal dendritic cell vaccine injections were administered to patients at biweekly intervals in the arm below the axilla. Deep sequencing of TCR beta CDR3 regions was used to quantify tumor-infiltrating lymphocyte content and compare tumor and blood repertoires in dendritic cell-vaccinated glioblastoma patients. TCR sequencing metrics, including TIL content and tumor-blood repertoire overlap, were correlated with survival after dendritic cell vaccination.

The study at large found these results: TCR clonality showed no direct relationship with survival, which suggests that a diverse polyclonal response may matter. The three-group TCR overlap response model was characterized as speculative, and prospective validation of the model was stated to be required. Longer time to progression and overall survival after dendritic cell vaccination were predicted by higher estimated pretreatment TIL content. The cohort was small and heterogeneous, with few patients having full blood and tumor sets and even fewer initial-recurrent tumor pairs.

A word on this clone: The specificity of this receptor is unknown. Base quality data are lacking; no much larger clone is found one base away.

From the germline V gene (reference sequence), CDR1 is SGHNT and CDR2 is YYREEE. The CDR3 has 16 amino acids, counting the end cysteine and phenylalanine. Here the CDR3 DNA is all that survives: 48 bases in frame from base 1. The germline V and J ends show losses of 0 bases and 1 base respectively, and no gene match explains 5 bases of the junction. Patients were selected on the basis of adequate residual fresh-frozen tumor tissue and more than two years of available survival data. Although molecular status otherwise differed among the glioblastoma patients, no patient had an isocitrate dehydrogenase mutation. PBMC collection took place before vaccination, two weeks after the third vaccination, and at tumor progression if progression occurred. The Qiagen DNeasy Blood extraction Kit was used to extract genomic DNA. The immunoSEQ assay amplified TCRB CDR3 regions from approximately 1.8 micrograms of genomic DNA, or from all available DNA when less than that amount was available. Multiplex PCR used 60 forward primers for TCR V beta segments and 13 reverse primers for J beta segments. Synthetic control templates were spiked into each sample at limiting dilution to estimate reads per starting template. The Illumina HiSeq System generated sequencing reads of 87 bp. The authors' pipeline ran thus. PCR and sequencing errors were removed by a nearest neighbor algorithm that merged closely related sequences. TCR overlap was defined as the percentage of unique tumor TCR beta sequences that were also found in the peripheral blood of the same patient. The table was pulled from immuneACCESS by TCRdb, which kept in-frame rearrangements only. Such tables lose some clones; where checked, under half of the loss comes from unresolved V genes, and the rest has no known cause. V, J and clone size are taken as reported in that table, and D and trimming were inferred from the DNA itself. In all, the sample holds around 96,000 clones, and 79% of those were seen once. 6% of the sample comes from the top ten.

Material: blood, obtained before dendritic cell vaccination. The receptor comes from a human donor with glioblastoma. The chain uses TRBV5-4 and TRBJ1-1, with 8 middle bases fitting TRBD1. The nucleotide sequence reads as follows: TGTGCCAGCAGCTTGGGGGGACAGGTGAGGAACACTGAAGCTTTCTTT. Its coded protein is CASSLGGQVRNTEAFF.